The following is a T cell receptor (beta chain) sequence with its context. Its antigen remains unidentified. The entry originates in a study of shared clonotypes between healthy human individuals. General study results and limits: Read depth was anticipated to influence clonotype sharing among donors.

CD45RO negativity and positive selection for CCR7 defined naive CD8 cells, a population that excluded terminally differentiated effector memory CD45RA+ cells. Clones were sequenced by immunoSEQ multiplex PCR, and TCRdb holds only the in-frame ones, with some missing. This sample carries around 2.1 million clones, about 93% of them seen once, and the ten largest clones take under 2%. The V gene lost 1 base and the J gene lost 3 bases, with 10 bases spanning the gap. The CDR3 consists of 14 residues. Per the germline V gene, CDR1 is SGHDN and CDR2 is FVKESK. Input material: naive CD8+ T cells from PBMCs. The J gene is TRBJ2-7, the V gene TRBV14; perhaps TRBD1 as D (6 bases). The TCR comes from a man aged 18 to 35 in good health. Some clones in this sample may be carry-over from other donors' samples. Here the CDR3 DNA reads TGTGCCAGCAGCCAAGCTAACAGGGTCTACGAGCAGTACTTC. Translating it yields CASSQANRVYEQYF.